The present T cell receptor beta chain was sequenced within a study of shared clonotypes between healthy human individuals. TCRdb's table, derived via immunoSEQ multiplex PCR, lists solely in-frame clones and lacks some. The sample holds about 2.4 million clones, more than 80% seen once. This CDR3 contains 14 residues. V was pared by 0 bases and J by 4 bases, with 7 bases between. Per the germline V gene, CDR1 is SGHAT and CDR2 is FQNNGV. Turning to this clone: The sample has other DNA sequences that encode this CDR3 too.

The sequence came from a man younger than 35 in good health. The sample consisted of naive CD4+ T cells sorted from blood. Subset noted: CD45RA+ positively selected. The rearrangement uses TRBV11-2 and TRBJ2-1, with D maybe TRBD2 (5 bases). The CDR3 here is CASSLETGYNEQFF. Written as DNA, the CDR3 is TGTGCCAGCAGCTTAGAAACGGGGTACAATGAGCAGTTCTTC.